Each of the 21 T cell receptor beta chains below was sequenced from the same sample in a study of T cells in Graves' hyperthyroidism and ophthalmopathy. TCR beta CDR3 sequences were amplified from RNA transcripts. Using the HTBI primer set, a first-round RT-PCR was run on the TCR CDR3. TCRdb redid the calling of the multiplex PCR reads with MiXCR, one entry per CDR3 protein. This sample carries some 510,000 distinct CDR3 sequences, just over 45% of them seen once, and the ten largest clones take about 8.2%. Sequencing input: peripheral blood or thyroid tissue (not recorded which). The receptors originated from a young woman with Graves' hyperthyroidism.

V is TRBV7-9 and J is TRBJ1-4, with 8 bases fitting TRBD1. This CDR3 spans 17 amino acids. Germline assignment: CDR1 SEHNR and CDR2 FQNEAQ (reference sequence). V shed 1 base and J 5 bases; nucleotides not matched to a gene: 9. The CDR3 here is CASSLEGAGQANEKLFF. The CDR3 nucleotides read TGTGCCAGCAGCTTAGAGGGGGCGGGACAGGCCAATGAAAAACTGTTTTTT.

The chain has TRBV7-2 and TRBJ1-5; D is undetermined. The CDR3 totals 16 residues. V gave up 1 base and J gave up 7 bases, with 17 bases separating them. In germline, CDR1 is SGHTA, CDR2 FQGNSA. The CDR3: CASSLGVAGFEQPQHF. As DNA, the CDR3 is TGTGCCAGCAGCTTAGGGGTAGCGGGGTTCGAACAGCCCCAGCATTTT.

V usage is TRBV10-3 and J usage is TRBJ2-7; 10 bases fit TRBD1. The V and J ends lost 10 bases and 2 bases, in that order; junction bases with no gene match: 14. This CDR3 is built from 16 residues. Germline CDR1 is ENHRY and CDR2 is SYGVKD. The CDR3 loop reads CASRRNTGTGAYEQYF. The CDR3 bases are TGTGCCAGCAGGAGGAATACCGGGACAGGGGCCTACGAGCAGTACTTC.

This clonotype was seen many times. The chain has TRBV15 and TRBJ2-7; possible D gene TRBD1, 5 bases. This CDR3 is built from 15 residues. Germline assignment: CDR1 LNHNV and CDR2 YYDKDF (reference sequence). Trimming cost V 0 bases and J 3 bases, with 12 bases left between them. Here the CDR3 reads CATSREVGAGYEQYF. For the CDR3, the DNA is TGTGCCACCAGCAGAGAAGTAGGGGCTGGCTACGAGCAGTACTTC.

The rearrangement links TRBV25-1 to TRBJ2-7; TRBD1 or TRBD2 may be the D gene (6 bases each). V dropped 6 bases and J dropped 0 bases, with 21 bases sitting between them. CDR1 and CDR2 from the germline V gene are MGHDK and SYGVNS. The CDR3 has 17 residues. The CDR3 loop is CASSPWGAGWSSYEQYF. The CDR3 nucleotides are TGTGCCAGCAGCCCGTGGGGGGCAGGTTGGAGCTCCTACGAGCAGTACTTC.

This clonotype was detected ten times or more. V usage is TRBV25-1 and J usage is TRBJ1-4, with D maybe TRBD1 (5 bases). The V and J ends lost 8 bases and 6 bases respectively, with 13 bases between them. There are 13 residues in the CDR3. Per the germline V gene, CDR1 is MGHDK and CDR2 is SYGVNS. The CDR3: CASRRDGDEKLFF. In DNA form, the CDR3 reads TGTGCCAGCCGAAGGGACGGTGATGAAAAACTGTTTTTT.

In the case of this clonotype: Being one base from a much bigger clone, this may be a read error. The CDR3 ends on some other residue instead of the conserved phenylalanine or tryptophan, so this is likely a read error. CDR3 coding DNA: TGTGCCAGCAGCGTAGAGTCAGGAAGTTCACCCCTCCACTGT. Its translation is CASSVESGSSPLHC. This chain uses TRBV9 with TRBJ1-6; D is ambiguous. Trimming left V 0 bases short and J 9 bases short, with 10 bases between. The CDR3 is made up of 14 amino acids. CDR1 and CDR2 (germline): SGDLS, YYNGEE.

This chain connects TRBV12-3 or TRBV12-4 to TRBJ1-5; 8 bases are shared with TRBD1. This CDR3 contains 17 residues. V was clipped by 3 bases and J by 0 bases; unmatched bases: 7. The CDR3 here is CASSLVRGLGSNQPQHF. The CDR3 nucleotides read TGTGCCAGCAGTTTGGTCAGGGGGCTAGGTAGCAATCAGCCCCAGCATTTT.

V and J are TRBV29-1 and TRBJ1-1, with D perhaps TRBD1 (5 bases). The V gene lost 1 base and the J gene lost 7 bases, with 13 bases spanning the gap. Per the germline V gene, CDR1 is SQVTM and CDR2 is ANQGSEA. The CDR3 runs 13 residues. The CDR3 sequence is CSVEVREVGEAFF. In DNA, the CDR3 is TGCAGCGTTGAAGTCAGGGAGGTCGGTGAAGCTTTCTTT.

This clonotype was counted between two and nine times. V usage is TRBV25-1 and J usage is TRBJ2-7; TRBD2 matches at 13 bases. Germline V gene sequence: CDR1 MGHDK, CDR2 SYGVNS. V dropped 5 bases and J dropped 3; count of bases not matched to a gene: 4. The CDR3 is 15 amino acids. The CDR3, as DNA: TGTGCCAGCAGTCCTTGGACTAGCGGGAGCTACGAGCAGTACTTC. Translating gives CASSPWTSGSYEQYF.

The rearrangement links TRBV29-1 to TRBJ1-6, with a weak D call TRBD1 (5 bases). V lost 6 bases and J lost 5, with 11 bases in between. This CDR3 has 13 amino acids. The germline CDR1 and CDR2 sequences are SQVTM and ANQGSEA. CDR3 nucleotide sequence: TGCAGCGTGGCAGCGGGGGATAATTCACCCCTCCACTTT. This encodes CSVAAGDNSPLHF.

This clonotype was counted a single time. V is TRBV25-1 and J is TRBJ2-5; D unresolved. In germline, CDR1 is MGHDK, CDR2 SYGVNS. The CDR3 consists of 16 residues. V was clipped by 2 bases and J by 5 bases, with 18 bases between them. For the CDR3, the DNA is TGTGCCAGCAGTGAAACCGGGTCGGTAAGGCGGGAGACCCAGTACTTC. The encoded protein is CASSETGSVRRETQYF. Based on the CDR3 plus reference TRBV25-1 and TRBJ2-5, the full variable domain is EADIYQTPRYLVIGTGKKITLECSQTMGHDKMYWYQQDPGMELHLIHYSYGVNSTEKGDLSSESTVSRIRTEHFPLTLESARPSHTSQYLCASSETGSVRRETQYFGPGTRLLVL.

The rearrangement uses TRBV24-1 and TRBJ2-3; 8 nucleotides match TRBD2. The CDR3 has 17 amino acids. The J segment lost 2 bases and the V segment lost 5 bases, leaving 11 bases of the junction unmatched. Germline V gene lookup returns CDR1 KGHDR and CDR2 SFDVKD. CDR3 coding DNA: TGTGCCACCAGTGCTCCGACCACTAGCGGAGACACAGATACGCAGTATTTT. Its translation is CATSAPTTSGDTDTQYF.

The V call is TRBV29-1, the J call TRBJ2-7, with TRBD2 matching 8 bases. This CDR3 spans 13 amino acids. CDR1 is SQVTM, CDR2 ANQGSEA, per germline. Trimming cost V 4 bases and J 3 bases; bases outside gene matches: 5. The CDR3 region has the DNA TGCAGCGTTGTCGCGGGAGGAGGCTACGAGCAGTACTTC. Amino acids: CSVVAGGGYEQYF.

This clonotype was counted at least ten times. J is TRBJ1-2 and V is TRBV2; TRBD1 might be the D (5 bases). CDR3 length equals 15 residues. CDR1 and CDR2 from the germline V gene are SNHLY and FYNNEI. Deletions cut 5 bases from V and 4 bases from J, with 17 bases between. CDR3 region: CASSLVAGLGYGYTF. The CDR3 DNA reads as TGTGCCAGCAGTTTGGTTGCGGGACTCGGCTATGGCTACACCTTC.

As regards this clonotype: The junction departs from germline at one end; a sequencing error may be responsible. V usage is TRBV24-1 and J usage is TRBJ2-6; D uncertain. The CDR3 sequence is 13 residues long. Germline V gives CDR1 KGHDR, CDR2 SFDVKD. As DNA, the CDR3 is TGTGCCAGCAGCCCGGTAGTGGAGAACACTGAAGCTTTC. This sequence encodes CASSPVVENTEAF.

The chain has TRBV12-3 or TRBV12-4 and TRBJ2-5; 11 bases agree with TRBD1. CDR3 length: 16 residues. V gave up 0 bases and J gave up 5 bases; unmatched junction bases: 5. The CDR3 protein is CASSLAGQGAGETQYF. CDR3 coding DNA: TGTGCCAGCAGTTTAGCCGGACAGGGGGCCGGGGAGACCCAGTACTTC.

This clonotype came up many times. J is TRBJ1-5 and V is TRBV13; D is unresolved. The ends were cut back, 2 bases at V and 4 bases at J, with 9 bases in the middle. This CDR3 contains 14 residues. Germline V gene data show CDR1 as PRHDT and CDR2 as FYEKMQ (reference sequence). The CDR3, as DNA: TGTGCCAGCAGCTTACGTCCTGTAAATCAGCCCCAGCATTTT. Encoded protein: CASSLRPVNQPQHF.

The chain joins TRBV2 to TRBJ2-7, with TRBD1 identical over 8 bases. This CDR3 has 12 amino acids. The germline CDR1 and CDR2 sequences are SNHLY and FYNNEI. The V and J ends lost 10 bases and 7 bases, in that order; junction bases with no gene match: 9. The CDR3 is CATRDRSGEQYF. The CDR3 DNA is TGTGCCACCAGGGACAGGAGTGGGGAGCAGTACTTC.

With respect to this clonotype: A much larger clone differs from this one at a single base, so this may be a read error. The V gene is TRBV29-1, the J gene TRBJ1-2, with 9 bases identical to TRBD1. Germline-derived CDR1 and CDR2 are SQVTM and ANQGSEA. CDR3 length equals 14 residues. J gave up 8 bases and V 4 bases, and 11 bases lay outside the gene matches. CDR3 region: CSVADLRQGDGYTF. The CDR3 nucleotides read TGCAGCGTTGCAGATCTTCGACAGGGGGACGGCTACACCTTC.

The genes are TRBV6-5 and TRBJ2-7; D possibly matches TRBD1 or TRBD2 (7 bases each). This CDR3 contains 14 residues. Germline CDR1 is MNHEY and CDR2 is SVGAGI. Trimming shortened V by 8 bases and J by 5 bases, and 19 bases separated the two germline ends. The CDR3, as DNA: TGTGCCAGCCAGGGGGTAGCGGGTAGTCACGAGCAGTACTTC. It is translated as CASQGVAGSHEQYF.